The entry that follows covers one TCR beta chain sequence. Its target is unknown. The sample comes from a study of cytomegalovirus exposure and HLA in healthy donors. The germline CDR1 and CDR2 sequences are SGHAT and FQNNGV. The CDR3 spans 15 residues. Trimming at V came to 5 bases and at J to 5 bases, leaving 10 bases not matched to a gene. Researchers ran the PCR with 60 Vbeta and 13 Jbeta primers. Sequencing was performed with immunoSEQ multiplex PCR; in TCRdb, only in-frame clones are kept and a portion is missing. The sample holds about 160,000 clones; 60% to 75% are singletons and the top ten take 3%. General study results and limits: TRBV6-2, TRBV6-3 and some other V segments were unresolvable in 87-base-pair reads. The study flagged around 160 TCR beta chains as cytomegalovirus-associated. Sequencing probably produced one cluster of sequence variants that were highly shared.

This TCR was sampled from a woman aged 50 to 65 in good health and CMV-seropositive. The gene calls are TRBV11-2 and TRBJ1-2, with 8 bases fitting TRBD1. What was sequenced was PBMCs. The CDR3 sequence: CASSHFRDRRYGYTF. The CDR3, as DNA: TGTGCCAGCAGCCATTTCCGGGACAGGCGGTATGGCTACACCTTC.